Presented here are 28 T cell receptor beta chains from one specimen sequenced in a study of shared clonotypes between healthy human individuals. CD45RO-negative, CCR7-selected cells formed the naive CD8 fraction, which excluded terminally differentiated effector memory CD45RA+ cells. Profiled with immunoSEQ multiplex PCR; TCRdb holds only in-frame clones, not every one. The data hold 550,000 to 750,000 clones, with about 91% observed a single time. The sequenced material came from naive CD8+ T cells sorted from blood. The source is a man aged 25 to 45 in good health.

This chain connects TRBV27 to TRBJ2-3; a possible D gene is TRBD2 (5 bases). V was clipped by 4 bases and J by 3 bases, with 11 bases between them. Germline CDR1 is MNHEY and CDR2 is SMNVEV (reference sequence). The CDR3 loop spans 14 amino acids. The CDR3 loop is CASSSSPGTDTQYF. CDR3 sequence (DNA): TGTGCCAGCAGTTCTAGCCCGGGGACAGATACGCAGTATTTT.

The chain uses TRBV14 and TRBJ2-1; D unresolved. The CDR3 length is 19 residues. The V end was cut by 3 bases, the J end by 2 bases, with 23 bases between. Germline CDR1 reads SGHDN; CDR2 reads FVKESK. This CDR3 is CASSHLNIQPARTYNEQFF. The CDR3 DNA reads TGTGCCAGCAGCCACTTAAATATACAACCCGCACGAACCTACAATGAGCAGTTCTTC.

The chain has TRBV7-8 and TRBJ2-7; 8 nucleotides line up with TRBD1. J was trimmed by 3 bases and V by 8 bases; bases with no gene match: 9. Looked up from germline, CDR1 is SGHVS and CDR2 is FQNEAQ. The CDR3 runs to 14 residues. Written as DNA, the CDR3 is TGTGCCAGCCTTGAACGGACAGGGCTCTACGAGCAGTACTTC. Translated, it gives CASLERTGLYEQYF.

Turning to this clone: The sample carries other DNA sequences with the same CDR3. The chain joins TRBV9 to TRBJ2-7; the match to TRBD2 covers 8 bases. J gave up 3 bases and V 4 bases, and 3 bases lay outside the gene matches. CDR1 and CDR2 from the germline V gene are SGDLS and YYNGEE. The CDR3 sequence is 13 residues long. The CDR3 protein is CASSPGTSYEQYF. DNA of the CDR3: TGTGCCAGCAGCCCGGGGACTAGCTACGAGCAGTACTTC. Combining the CDR3 with reference TRBV9 and TRBJ2-7 gives the whole variable domain DSGVTQTPKHLITATGQRVTLRCSPRSGDLSVYWYQQSLDQGLQFLIQYYNGEERAKGNILERFSAQQFPDLHSELNLSSLELGDSALYFCASSPGTSYEQYFGPGTRLTVT.

The gene calls are TRBV29-1 and TRBJ2-1, with unresolved D. V lost 3 bases and J lost 0, with 6 bases in between. Germline CDR1 and CDR2: SQVTM and ANQGSEA. The CDR3 covers 13 residues. The DNA of the CDR3 is TGCAGCGTTGAGACGAGCTCCTACAATGAGCAGTTCTTC. Its protein is CSVETSSYNEQFF.

The chain is built from TRBV29-1 and TRBJ2-2; D unresolved. The CDR3 spans 13 residues. Trimming removed 4 bases from V and 0 bases from J, with 6 bases in between. The germline gives CDR1 SQVTM, CDR2 ANQGSEA. The CDR3 DNA reads as TGCAGCGTTGGGGCCTCGAACACCGGGGAGCTGTTTTTT. Its protein is CSVGASNTGELFF.

This chain joins TRBV5-1 and TRBJ2-7; D is undetermined. This CDR3 is 15 amino acids long. V gave up 1 base and J gave up 6 bases, with 17 bases separating them. From germline, CDR1 is SGHRS and CDR2 YFSETQ. This CDR3 is CASSLYVGSMSEQYF. In nucleotides, the CDR3 is TGCGCCAGCAGCTTGTACGTCGGCAGTATGAGCGAGCAGTACTTC.

The J gene is TRBJ2-1, the V gene TRBV28; D is uncertain. The V end lost 3 bases, the J end lost 2 bases, and 8 bases lay between the germline ends. The CDR3 length is 14 residues. Germline V CDR1 and CDR2: MDHEN, SYDVKM. In DNA, the CDR3 is TGTGCCAGCAGTTTTTTGAGTACCTACAATGAGCAGTTCTTC. This sequence encodes CASSFLSTYNEQFF.

V and J are TRBV30 and TRBJ2-3, with D possibly being TRBD2 (6 bases). CDR1 GTSNPN and CDR2 SVGIG come from the germline V gene (reference sequence). Trimming took 0 bases from V and 5 from J, leaving 24 bases between them. The CDR3 is 18 residues long. CDR3 region: CAWSVWSMRDLSGDTQYF. CDR3 in DNA: TGTGCCTGGAGTGTGTGGTCGATGAGGGACTTGTCGGGAGATACGCAGTATTTT.

The rearrangement links TRBV4-3 to TRBJ2-1, with 8 positions matching TRBD1. From germline, CDR1 is LGHNA and CDR2 YSLEER. This CDR3 comprises 18 residues. V gave up 0 bases and J gave up 3 bases; unmatched junction bases: 10. The CDR3 reads CASSQDWGPGQVYNEQFF. DNA for the CDR3: TGCGCCAGCAGCCAAGATTGGGGCCCGGGACAGGTCTACAATGAGCAGTTCTTC.

V is TRBV28 and J is TRBJ2-1; 7 bases agree with TRBD1. After removal of 4 bases from V and 3 bases from J, the junction contained 6 bases not matched to a gene. Germline V CDR1 and CDR2: MDHEN, SYDVKM. The CDR3 runs 15 residues. The CDR3 region is CASSSPYRGYNEQFF. The CDR3 region has the DNA TGTGCCAGCAGTTCCCCCTACAGGGGCTACAATGAGCAGTTCTTC.

The chain has TRBV12-5 and TRBJ2-1; 10 positions agree with TRBD1. The CDR3 is made up of 15 amino acids. With V trimmed by 7 bases and J by 5 bases, 8 bases remained unmatched. The germline CDR1 and CDR2 sequences are LGHNT and FRNRAP. CDR3 nucleotides: TGTGCTAGTGCCCCCGGACAGGGGGTCCACAATGAGCAGTTCTTC. The encoded protein is CASAPGQGVHNEQFF.

This clone has ten or more counts. The chain is built from TRBV30 and TRBJ1-1; a weak D match, TRBD1 (6 bases). Trimming took 1 base from V and 0 from J, leaving 9 bases between them. Germline-derived CDR1 and CDR2 are GTSNPN and SVGIG (reference sequence). The CDR3 totals 14 residues. In DNA, the CDR3 is TGTGCCTGGAGTGAAGGACAGTTGAACACTGAAGCTTTCTTT. Amino acids: CAWSEGQLNTEAFF. Full variable domain (outside the CDR3, taken from reference TRBV30 and TRBJ1-1): SQTIHQWPATLVQPVGSPLSLECTVEGTSNPNLYWYRQAAGRGLQLLFYSVGIGQISSEVPQNLSASRPQDRQFILSSKKLLLSDSGFYLCAWSEGQLNTEAFFGQGTRLTVV.

The chain employs TRBV7-8 and TRBJ1-3, with D possibly TRBD1 on 5 matching bases. The CDR3 covers 16 residues. The germline V and J ends were trimmed by 5 bases and 4 bases, with 18 bases remaining between them. CDR1 SGHVS and CDR2 FQNEAQ come from the germline V gene. This CDR3 is CASSPQAGTTGNTIYF. The CDR3 bases are TGTGCCAGCAGCCCACAGGCAGGGACTACCGGAAACACCATATATTTT.

J is TRBJ2-5 and V is TRBV4-1, with D unclear. Trimming left V 5 bases short and J 2 bases short, with 12 bases between. Germline V gives CDR1 MGHRA, CDR2 YSYEKL. CDR3 length: 14 amino acids. The CDR3 protein is CASSTIDWQETQYF. The CDR3 DNA sequence: TGCGCCAGCAGCACAATTGACTGGCAAGAGACCCAGTACTTC.

This chain joins TRBV7-9 and TRBJ1-5, with no clear D. This CDR3 is 12 amino acids long. CDR1 is SEHNR and CDR2 is FQNEAQ in the germline V gene (reference sequence). The V end lost 1 base, the J end lost 7 bases, and 5 bases lay between the germline ends. The CDR3 region has the DNA TGTGCCAGCAGCTTAGAATTGCAGCCCCAGCATTTT. It translates to CASSLELQPQHF.

The chain joins TRBV6-5 to TRBJ1-2; the match to TRBD1 covers 9 bases. Germline V gives CDR1 MNHEY, CDR2 SVGAGI. The length of the CDR3 is 13 residues. V gave up 5 bases and J gave up 6 bases; unmatched junction bases: 4. As DNA, the CDR3 is TGTGCCAGCAGTACAACAGGGGGCAATGGCTACACCTTC. Protein: CASSTTGGNGYTF.

The table lists this clone with a few counts. The chain links TRBV9 to TRBJ1-1; D gene unclear. CDR3 length: 14 amino acids. CDR1 is SGDLS, CDR2 YYNGEE, per germline. The V and J ends lost 0 bases and 4 bases respectively, with 10 bases between them. This CDR3 reads CASSVAGMGTEAFF. The DNA of the CDR3 is TGTGCCAGCAGCGTAGCTGGTATGGGCACTGAAGCTTTCTTT.

The rearrangement uses TRBV27 and TRBJ2-1, with 11 nucleotides matching TRBD2. CDR3 size: 17 residues. Germline-derived CDR1 and CDR2 are MNHEY and SMNVEV (reference sequence). V lost 2 bases to trimming and J lost 6 bases; unmatched junction nucleotides: 9. The DNA for the CDR3 is TGTGCCAGCAGTTTAAGCCCGGGTAGCGGGAGGGGCAATGAGCAGTTCTTC. As protein: CASSLSPGSGRGNEQFF.

The chain carries TRBV7-6 and TRBJ2-3, with D possibly matching TRBD1 (6 bases). The CDR3 is 16 amino acids. CDR1 SGHVS and CDR2 FNYEAQ come from the germline V gene. Between the trimmed V and J ends, which lost 6 bases and 0 bases, there was a span of 16 bases. For the CDR3, the DNA is TGTGCCAGCAGTTACGACAGGTCTGTTAGCACAGATACGCAGTATTTT. As protein: CASSYDRSVSTDTQYF.

The rearrangement uses TRBV25-1 and TRBJ2-1, with TRBD2 identical over 10 bases. CDR1 MGHDK and CDR2 SYGVNS come from the germline V gene. Losses at the gene ends were 4 bases for V and 7 bases for J; bases not matched to a gene: 7. The CDR3 contains 15 residues. Here the CDR3 reads CASSGSSGRKNEQFF. CDR3 nucleotides: TGTGCCAGCAGTGGGTCTAGCGGGAGAAAGAATGAGCAGTTCTTC.

The J gene is TRBJ2-1, the V gene TRBV11-2; perhaps TRBD2 as D (5 bases). Trimming removed 3 bases at V and 6 bases at J, with 12 bases between. Germline V CDR1 and CDR2: SGHAT, FQNNGV. The length of the CDR3 is 14 residues. The CDR3 loop is CASSFLPGINEQFF. The CDR3 nucleotides read TGTGCCAGCAGCTTTCTTCCGGGGATCAATGAGCAGTTCTTC.

J is TRBJ2-1 and V is TRBV2; a possible D gene is TRBD2 (5 bases). Germline V gene sequence: CDR1 SNHLY, CDR2 FYNNEI. This CDR3 spans 11 amino acids. The CDR3 sequence: CALADYNEQFF. DNA for the CDR3: TGTGCTCTAGCAGATTACAATGAGCAGTTCTTC.

This clone was counted once. The CDR3 region has the DNA TGTGCCAGCAGCGAAGGGGCAGGGGATGAAAAACTGTTTTTT. Amino acid sequence: CASSEGAGDEKLFF. The rearrangement uses TRBV5-4 and TRBJ1-4; a weak D match, TRBD1 (6 bases). CDR1 and CDR2 from the germline V gene are SGHNT and YYREEE (reference sequence). V lost 4 bases and J 6 bases, leaving 13 bases between the germline ends. The CDR3 extends over 14 amino acids.

This chain connects TRBV11-2 to TRBJ2-7, with unresolved D. Looked up from germline, CDR1 is SGHAT and CDR2 is FQNNGV. Between the trimmed V and J ends, which lost 0 bases and 1 base, there was a span of 10 bases. There are 15 residues in the CDR3. The CDR3 nucleotides read TGTGCCAGCAGCTTAGAGGTACACAGTTCCTACGAGCAGTACTTC. Translating it yields CASSLEVHSSYEQYF.

The chain employs TRBV4-1 and TRBJ2-5; the D call may be TRBD1 or TRBD2 (6 bases each). The CDR3 extends over 16 amino acids. Trimming stripped 0 bases from V and 4 bases from J, with 15 bases between. Germline V gene lookup returns CDR1 MGHRA and CDR2 YSYEKL. DNA of the CDR3: TGCGCCAGCAGCCAAGAAGGGGGGCCTAGATCAGAGACCCAGTACTTC. It yields the protein CASSQEGGPRSETQYF.

This clone has just a few counts. The genes are TRBV4-1 and TRBJ2-2; D is undetermined. The CDR3 length is 14 residues. V was cut by 4 bases and J by 3 bases, with 9 bases left in between. The V gene's germline CDR1 is MGHRA and CDR2 YSYEKL. CDR3 sequence reads: CASSRGQDTGELFF. As DNA, the CDR3 is TGCGCCAGCAGCCGTGGTCAGGACACCGGGGAGCTGTTTTTT.

The chain combines TRBV7-9 with TRBJ2-7; TRBD2 matches 14 bases. The CDR3 totals 18 residues. The V gene's germline CDR1 is SEHNR and CDR2 FQNEAQ (reference sequence). J gave up 5 bases and V 6 bases, and 15 bases lay outside the gene matches. CDR3 amino acids: CASRPPGLAGVEPHEQYF. As DNA, the CDR3 is TGTGCCAGCAGGCCCCCGGGACTAGCGGGAGTAGAACCCCACGAGCAGTACTTC.